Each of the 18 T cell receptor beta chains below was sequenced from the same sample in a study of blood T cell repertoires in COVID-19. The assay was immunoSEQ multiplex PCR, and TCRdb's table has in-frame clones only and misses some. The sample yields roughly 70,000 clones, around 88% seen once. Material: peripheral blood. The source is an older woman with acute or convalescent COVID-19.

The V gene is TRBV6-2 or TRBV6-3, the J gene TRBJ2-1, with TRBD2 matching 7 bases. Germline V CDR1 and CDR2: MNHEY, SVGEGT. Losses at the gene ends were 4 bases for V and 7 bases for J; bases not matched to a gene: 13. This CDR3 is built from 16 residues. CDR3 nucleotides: TGTGCCAGCAGTTCTTTTGGGGAGGGCCAATTTAATGAGCAGTTCTTC. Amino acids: CASSSFGEGQFNEQFF.

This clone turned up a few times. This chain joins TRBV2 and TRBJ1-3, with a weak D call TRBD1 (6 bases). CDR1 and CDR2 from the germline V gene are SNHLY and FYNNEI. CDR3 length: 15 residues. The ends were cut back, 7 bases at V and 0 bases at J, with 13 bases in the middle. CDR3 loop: CASNKDSLSGNTIYF. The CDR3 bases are TGTGCCAGCAACAAGGACAGCCTCTCTGGAAACACCATATATTTT. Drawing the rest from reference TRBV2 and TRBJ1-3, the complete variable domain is EPEVTQTPSHQVTQMGQEVILRCVPISNHLYFYWYRQILGQKVEFLVSFYNNEISEKSEIFDDQFSVERPDGSNFTLKIRSTKLEDSAMYFCASNKDSLSGNTIYFGEGSWLTVV.

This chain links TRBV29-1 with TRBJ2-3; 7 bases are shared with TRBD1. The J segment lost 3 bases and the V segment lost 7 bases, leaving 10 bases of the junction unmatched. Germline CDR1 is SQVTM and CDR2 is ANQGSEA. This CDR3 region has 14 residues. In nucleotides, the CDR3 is TGCAGCGGTGATCCGGGACAGACAACAGATACGCAGTATTTT. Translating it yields CSGDPGQTTDTQYF.

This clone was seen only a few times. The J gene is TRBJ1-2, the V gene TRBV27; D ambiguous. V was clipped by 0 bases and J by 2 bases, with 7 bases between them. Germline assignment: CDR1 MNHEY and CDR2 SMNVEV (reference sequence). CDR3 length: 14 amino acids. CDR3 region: CASSLSPGNYGYTF. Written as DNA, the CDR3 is TGTGCCAGCAGTTTATCGCCGGGAAACTATGGCTACACCTTC.

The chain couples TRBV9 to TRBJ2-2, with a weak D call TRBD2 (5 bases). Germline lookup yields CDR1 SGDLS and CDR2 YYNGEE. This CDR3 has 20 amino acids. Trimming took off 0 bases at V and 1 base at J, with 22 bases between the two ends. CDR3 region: CASSVASSPWLAGNTGELFF. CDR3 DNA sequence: TGTGCCAGCAGCGTAGCGAGTAGCCCCTGGCTTGCGGGGAACACCGGGGAGCTGTTTTTT.

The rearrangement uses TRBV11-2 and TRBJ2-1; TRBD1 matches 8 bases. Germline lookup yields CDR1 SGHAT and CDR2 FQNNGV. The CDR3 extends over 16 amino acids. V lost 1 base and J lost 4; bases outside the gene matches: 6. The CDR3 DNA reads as TGTGCCAGCAGCTTAGGGGGCAGGGGGCATTACAATGAGCAGTTCTTC. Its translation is CASSLGGRGHYNEQFF.

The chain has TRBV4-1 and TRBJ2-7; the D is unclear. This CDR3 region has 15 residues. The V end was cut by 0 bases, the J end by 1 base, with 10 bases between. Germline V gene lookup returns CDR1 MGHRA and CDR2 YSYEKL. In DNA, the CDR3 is TGCGCCAGCAGCCAAGATCGGCACAGTTCCTACGAGCAGTACTTC. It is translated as CASSQDRHSSYEQYF.

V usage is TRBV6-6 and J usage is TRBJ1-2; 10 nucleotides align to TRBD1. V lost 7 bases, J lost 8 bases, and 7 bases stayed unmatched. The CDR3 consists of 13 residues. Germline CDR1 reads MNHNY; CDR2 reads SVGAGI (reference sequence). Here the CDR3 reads CASTLTGGGGYTF. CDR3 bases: TGTGCCAGCACCTTGACAGGGGGCGGCGGCTACACCTTC.

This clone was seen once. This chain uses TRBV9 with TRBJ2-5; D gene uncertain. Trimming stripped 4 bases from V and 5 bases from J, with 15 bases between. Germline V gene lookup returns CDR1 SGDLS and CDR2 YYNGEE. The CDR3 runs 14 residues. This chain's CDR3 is CASSLTPEVETQYF. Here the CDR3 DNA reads TGTGCCAGCAGCCTTACTCCCGAGGTGGAGACCCAGTACTTC.

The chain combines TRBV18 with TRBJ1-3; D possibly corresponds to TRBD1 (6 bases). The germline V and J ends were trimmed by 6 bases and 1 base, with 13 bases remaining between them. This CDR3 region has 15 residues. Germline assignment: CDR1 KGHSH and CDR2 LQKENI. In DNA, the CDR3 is TGTGCCAGCTCGGCGGCTACAGGGTCTGGAAACACCATATATTTT. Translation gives CASSAATGSGNTIYF.

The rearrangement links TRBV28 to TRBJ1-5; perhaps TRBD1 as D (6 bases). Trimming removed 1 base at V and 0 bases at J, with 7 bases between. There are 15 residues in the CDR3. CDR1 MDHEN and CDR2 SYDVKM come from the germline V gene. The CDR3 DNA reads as TGTGCCAGCAGTTTATACAGGGATAGCAATCAGCCCCAGCATTTT. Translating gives CASSLYRDSNQPQHF. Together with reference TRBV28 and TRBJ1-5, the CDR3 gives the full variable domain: DVKVTQSSRYLVKRTGEKVFLECVQDMDHENMFWYRQDPGLGLRLIYFSYDVKMKEKGDIPEGYSVSREKKERFSLILESASTNQTSMYLCASSLYRDSNQPQHFGDGTRLSIL.

The CDR3 bases are TGCAGTTCAGGGGATAACACTGAAGCTTTCTTT. Translation gives CSSGDNTEAFF. V and J are TRBV20-1 and TRBJ1-1, with TRBD1 as a possible D gene (6 bases). In germline, CDR1 is DFQATT, CDR2 SNEGSKA (reference sequence). The CDR3 is 11 residues long. The V and J ends lost 8 bases and 2 bases respectively, with 9 bases between them.

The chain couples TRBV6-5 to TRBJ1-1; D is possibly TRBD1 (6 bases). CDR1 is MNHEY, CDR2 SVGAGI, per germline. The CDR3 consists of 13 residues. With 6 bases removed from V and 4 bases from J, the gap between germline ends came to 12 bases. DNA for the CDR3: TGTGCCAGCAGCTTACAGGGTGCCACTGAAGCTTTCTTT. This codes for CASSLQGATEAFF.

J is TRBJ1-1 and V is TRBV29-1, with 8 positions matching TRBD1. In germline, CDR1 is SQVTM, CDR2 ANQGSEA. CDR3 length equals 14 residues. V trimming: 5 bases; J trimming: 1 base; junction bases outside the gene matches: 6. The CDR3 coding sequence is TGCAGCGTTACTCAGGGGGCGGCGAACACTGAAGCTTTCTTT. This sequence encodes CSVTQGAANTEAFF.

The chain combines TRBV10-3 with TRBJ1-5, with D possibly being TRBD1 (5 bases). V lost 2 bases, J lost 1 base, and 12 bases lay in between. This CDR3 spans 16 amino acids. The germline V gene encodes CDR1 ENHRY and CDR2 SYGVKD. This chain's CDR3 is CAISEGARGSNQPQHF. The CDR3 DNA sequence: TGTGCCATCAGTGAGGGGGCACGGGGGAGCAATCAGCCCCAGCATTTT.

The CDR3 coding sequence is TGTGCCAGCAGGGGACAGGGAGGGCAGCCCCAGCATTTT. Its protein product is CASRGQGGQPQHF. This chain uses TRBV2 with TRBJ1-5; 9 bases are shared with TRBD1. V lost 6 bases, J lost 7 bases, and 4 bases stayed unmatched. Germline V gene data show CDR1 as SNHLY and CDR2 as FYNNEI. The length of the CDR3 is 13 residues.

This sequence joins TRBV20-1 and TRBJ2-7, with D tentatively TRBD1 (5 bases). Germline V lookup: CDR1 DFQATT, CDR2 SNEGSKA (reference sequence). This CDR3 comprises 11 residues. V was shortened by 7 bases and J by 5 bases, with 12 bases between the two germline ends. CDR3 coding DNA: TGCAGTGGATGGAAGGGGAACGAGCAGTACTTC. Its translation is CSGWKGNEQYF.

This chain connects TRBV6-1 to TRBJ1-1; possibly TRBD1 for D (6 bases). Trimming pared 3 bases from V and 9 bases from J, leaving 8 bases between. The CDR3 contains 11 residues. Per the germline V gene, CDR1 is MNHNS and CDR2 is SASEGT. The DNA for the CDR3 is TGTGCCAGCAGTGAGGGGGCCCAAGCTTTCTTT. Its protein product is CASSEGAQAFF.